This T cell receptor (beta chain) was sequenced for a study of cytomegalovirus exposure and HLA in healthy donors. Concerning this clone itself: Antigen specificity is unknown.

General study results and limits: The authors listed 150 to 200 TCR beta chains as cytomegalovirus-associated. For most TCR beta V segments, an earlier analysis put the productive rate at about 90% or about 30% of the time. One cluster of highly shared sequence variants probably arose as a sequencing artifact.

The CDR3 is made up of 13 amino acids. Germline V lookup: CDR1 MNHNS, CDR2 SASEGT. The V end lost 7 bases, the J end lost 7 bases, and 16 bases lay between the germline ends. The PCR ran on 60 Vbeta and 13 Jbeta primers. Authors' data handling: Later analysis identified 80 million to 90 million unique TCR beta chains, about 12 million shared. Data came from immunoSEQ multiplex PCR; TCRdb stores just in-frame clones and leaves some out. V, J and clone size derive from that table, while D and trimming were established from the DNA sequence. This repertoire shows 90,000 to 150,000 clones, around 80% found once; its top ten account for 0.24%.

The sequence came from a man aged 45-60 years in good health and CMV-seronegative. Sequenced material: PBMCs. This sequence joins TRBV6-1 and TRBJ1-2; D possibly corresponds to TRBD1 (5 bases). Here the CDR3 reads CASTSQGGFGYTF. In DNA, the CDR3 is TGTGCCAGCACGAGCCAGGGCGGATTTGGCTACACCTTC.